These 12 T cell receptor beta chains share one sample of origin, sequenced in a study of cytomegalovirus exposure and HLA in healthy donors. PCR employed 60 Vbeta and 13 Jbeta primers. The repertoire was sequenced with immunoSEQ multiplex PCR; TCRdb's copy has only in-frame clones and lacks some. The table shows roughly 170,000 clones, with about 85% occurring only once. The sample taken for sequencing was PBMCs. These receptors were taken from a woman in her forties or fifties in good health and CMV-seropositive.

This clone was counted a few times. Other DNA sequences in this sample translate to the same CDR3. This chain joins TRBV18 and TRBJ1-1; D not certain. V was clipped by 3 bases and J by 0 bases, with 8 bases between them. Per the germline V gene, CDR1 is KGHSH and CDR2 is LQKENI. The CDR3 consists of 14 residues. The CDR3 DNA reads as TGTGCCAGCTCACCCGGCCGGGTGAACACTGAAGCTTTCTTT. It specifies CASSPGRVNTEAFF.

V is TRBV9 and J is TRBJ1-2, with D possibly being TRBD1 (5 bases). The CDR3 runs to 16 residues. Deletions cut 4 bases from V and 4 bases from J, with 20 bases between. CDR1 and CDR2 (germline): SGDLS, YYNGEE. CDR3 in amino acids: CASSSPRVLSPYGYTF. The CDR3 DNA follows: TGTGCCAGCAGCTCCCCCAGGGTGCTCAGCCCCTATGGCTACACCTTC.

The chain joins TRBV9 to TRBJ2-7; a weak D match, TRBD2 (6 bases). CDR1 is SGDLS, CDR2 YYNGEE, per germline. Trimming pared 0 bases from V and 5 bases from J, leaving 21 bases between. There are 17 residues in the CDR3. The CDR3 region is CASSVGGLGVHWDEQYF. The CDR3, as DNA: TGTGCCAGCAGCGTAGGGGGACTGGGTGTCCACTGGGACGAGCAGTACTTC.

The V call is TRBV2, the J call TRBJ1-1; 10 bases match TRBD1. Germline V gives CDR1 SNHLY, CDR2 FYNNEI. J lost 3 bases, V lost 9 bases, and 1 base had no gene match. This CDR3 region has 12 residues. The DNA of the CDR3 is TGTGCCAGTGGGACAGGGGACACTGAAGCTTTCTTT. This encodes CASGTGDTEAFF.

This clone came up a few times. The rearrangement joins TRBV2 to TRBJ2-3; 14 bases are a match to TRBD2. The CDR3 runs 17 residues. The germline CDR1 and CDR2 sequences are SNHLY and FYNNEI. The V gene end was trimmed by 6 bases and the J gene end by 2 bases; junction bases not matched to a gene: 7. The CDR3 region is CASSQTGLAGATDTQYF. The CDR3 bases are TGTGCCAGCAGCCAGACGGGACTAGCGGGAGCCACAGATACGCAGTATTTT.

This chain uses TRBV29-1 with TRBJ2-5, with 7 bases matching TRBD1. Per germline, CDR1 SQVTM and CDR2 ANQGSEA. Trimming at V came to 6 bases and at J to 1 base, leaving 5 bases not matched to a gene. The CDR3 is made up of 13 amino acids. The CDR3 DNA reads as TGCAGCGTCGGCAGGGGGACCCAAGAGACCCAGTACTTC. As protein: CSVGRGTQETQYF. Based on the CDR3 plus reference TRBV29-1 and TRBJ2-5, the full variable domain is SAVISQKPSRDICQRGTSLTIQCQVDSQVTMMFWYRQQPGQSLTLIATANQGSEATYESGFVIDKFPISRPNLTFSTLTVSNMSPEDSSIYLCSVGRGTQETQYFGPGTRLLVL.

The gene calls are TRBV7-9 and TRBJ1-4; D ambiguous. The CDR3 extends over 14 amino acids. Trimming took off 4 bases at V and 0 bases at J, with 6 bases between the two ends. From germline, CDR1 is SEHNR and CDR2 FQNEAQ (reference sequence). CDR3 sequence reads: CASSSGTTNEKLFF. CDR3 bases: TGTGCCAGCAGCTCGGGGACAACTAATGAAAAACTGTTTTTT.

This clone was seen more than once but under ten times. The rearrangement links TRBV5-1 to TRBJ2-5, with D possibly being TRBD1 (6 bases). Trimming removed 4 bases from V and 5 bases from J, with 18 bases in between. Looked up from germline, CDR1 is SGHRS and CDR2 is YFSETQ. The CDR3 runs to 15 residues. The CDR3 protein is CASSPETGFFETQYF. For the CDR3, the DNA is TGCGCCAGCAGCCCAGAGACAGGTTTTTTTGAGACCCAGTACTTC.

The J gene is TRBJ2-2, the V gene TRBV7-2, with 7 bases fitting TRBD1. Germline V gene lookup returns CDR1 SGHTA and CDR2 FQGNSA. This CDR3 region has 13 residues. J gave up 8 bases and V 4 bases, and 4 bases lay outside the gene matches. This CDR3 is CASSYGQAGELFF. CDR3 nucleotide sequence: TGTGCCAGCAGCTACGGACAGGCGGGGGAGCTGTTTTTT. The variable domain in full, with the rest retrieved from reference TRBV7-2 and TRBJ2-2, is GAGVSQSPSNKVTEKGKDVELRCDPISGHTALYWYRQSLGQGLEFLIYFQGNSAPDKSGLPSDRFSAERTGGSVSTLTIQRTQQEDSAVYLCASSYGQAGELFFGEGSRLTVL.

The chain carries TRBV7-2 and TRBJ2-7, with 9 nucleotides matching TRBD2. The CDR3 has 14 amino acids. V dropped 5 bases and J dropped 3; count of bases not matched to a gene: 5. The V gene's germline CDR1 is SGHTA and CDR2 FQGNSA. The CDR3 bases are TGTGCCAGCAGCCCGCTAGCGGGGTTCTACGAGCAGTACTTC. Amino acid sequence: CASSPLAGFYEQYF.

This sequence joins TRBV29-1 and TRBJ2-3; 8 nucleotides align to TRBD2. There are 16 residues in the CDR3. Trimming removed 1 base from V and 6 bases from J; junction bases left unmatched: 12. Germline loops: CDR1 SQVTM, CDR2 ANQGSEA. Here the CDR3 DNA reads TGCAGCGTTGAAGGGCGGGAGGTGCTTAATTGGGATACGCAGTATTTT. Protein: CSVEGREVLNWDTQYF.

J is TRBJ1-1 and V is TRBV9; 9 nucleotides align to TRBD1. This CDR3 region has 14 residues. CDR1 is SGDLS and CDR2 is YYNGEE in the germline V gene. V was pared by 7 bases and J by 1 base, with 5 bases of the junction left unmatched. CDR3 sequence reads: CASAGQGTNTEAFF. In nucleotides, the CDR3 is TGTGCCAGCGCGGGACAGGGAACGAACACTGAAGCTTTCTTT.